This TCR beta chain was obtained from a study of regulatory T cells in long-lasting Graves disease (dated by TCRdb to about 2021). For the study in its entirety: Antithyroid drugs had been taken for less than 3 months by newly diagnosed Graves' disease patients. Persistent Graves' disease patients were compared with newly diagnosed Graves' disease patients by peripheral blood TCR sequencing and RNA sequencing. The study took place in China and was registered as a clinical trial. A total of around 35 samples were covered by TCR sequencing, comprising approximately 13 persistent and around 20 newly diagnosed Graves' disease patients.

This clonotype was found a few times. No antigen is known for it. Sequence at one end of the junction differs from germline and may be a read error. General study outcomes and caveats: Lower TCR Shannon entropy and fewer highly expanded clones were observed in persistent Graves' disease patients than in newly diagnosed patients, which suggested clonal expansion. A larger number of public clonotypes was shared among persistent patients (over 2,500) than among newly diagnosed patients (about 990). Preferential use of TRBV28, TRBJ1-2 and TRBJ2-5 was observed in persistent disease, whereas TRBV20-1 and TRBJ2-1 were favored in newly diagnosed disease. Because the primary lesion, thyroid tissue, could not be accessed, the study looked at peripheral blood alone. As a limitation, the authors acknowledged that the small sample size may reduce accuracy. Only the TCR beta chain was sequenced and analyzed.

The library was obtained by multiplex PCR. Sequencer: Illumina HiSeq 4000. CDR3 regions were amplified by Arm-PCR with iRepertoire HTBI primers to construct TCR beta libraries. Gel purification was performed on PCR products prior to sequencing. Concerning the study's data processing: A total of 62 TRBV and 14 TRBJ segments were identified across samples and were used for gene usage analysis of CDR3 amino acid clonotypes. COPE and FqMerger were used to merge the filtered high-quality paired reads into contigs. Contigs were aligned with BLAST to IMGT TRBV, TRBD and TRBJ reference genes, and CDR3 was defined per IMGT. Any clonotype with a frequency above 0.1% was counted as a highly expanded clone. Shannon entropy was used to measure repertoire diversity, and the Gini coefficient was used to measure V-J evenness. Public clonotypes were defined as clonotypes shared by more than one individual. Using fastp trimming at Q25 and MiXCR clonotype assembly, TCRdb reanalyzed the public sequencing data and kept in-frame beta chains. Rows are combined by CDR3 protein, so each entry shows the most common genes and DNA. None of the V and J calls come from the authors' own analysis; TCRdb made them. The table for this sample lists more than 400,000 distinct CDR3 sequences; about 15% of them were counted only once. The ten largest clones add up to about 10% of the sample.

The sample's time point label is to be understood as: newly diagnosed GD, antithyroid drugs for less than 3 months. For both TCR sequencing and RNA sequencing, RNA was extracted from PBMCs in TRIzol. The diagnosis of Graves' disease followed American Thyroid Association guidelines. Patients were recruited from an endocrinology department in Xi'an, China. Each patient gave 8.5 to 9.5 milliliters of peripheral blood, collected in an EDTA anticoagulant tube. Ficoll Paque Plus density gradient separation was used to isolate PBMCs, and no additional T cell sorting was done. RNA quality was checked with an Agilent 2100 Bioanalyzer and agarose gel, and concentration with a NanoDrop 2000. The CDR3 holds 15 amino acids from the cysteine to the phenylalanine. This entry keeps only the CDR3 DNA: 45 bases, framed from base 1. The CDR1 and CDR2 encoded by the germline V gene are MNHNS and SASEGT. The sample was also linked to a second study, of T cells in Graves' hyperthyroidism and ophthalmopathy. The second paper further reports: Stable Graves' hyperthyroidism was defined as the absence of progression to ophthalmopathy over 18 months of follow-up. Hyperthyroidism patients were newly diagnosed, had a disease duration of under 2 months, and were aged 18 to 65 years. Exclusion was applied to patients with uncontrolled infections, other autoimmune diseases, pregnancy or lactation. Diagnoses relied on clinical symptoms, serum thyroxine and TRAb, thyroid ultrasound and orbital computed tomography. The TCR CDR3 was subjected to a first round of RT-PCR using the HTBI primer set and the Qiagen OneStep RT-PCR kit. Most expanded thyroid clonotypes (frequency above 0.001) were also detected in blood, a finding suggesting that blood repertoires may reflect thyroid immune responses. In cross-validation, a model built on a 13 V-J signature told ophthalmopathy apart from stable hyperthyroidism with 85% to 90% sensitivity and roughly 81% specificity, and in testing the same model reached 80%/75%. In validation, the model predicted progression to ophthalmopathy a median of approximately 6.3 months before onset, with approximately 70% sensitivity and roughly 72% specificity. To identify TCR V-J signatures that set the groups apart, the researchers used a discovery cohort of 100 patients, made up of approximately 43 with Graves' ophthalmopathy and 57 with stable Graves' hyperthyroidism. An independent validation cohort of around 20 hyperthyroidism patients and some 15 patients who later progressed to ophthalmopathy tested prospective prediction of ophthalmopathy. The 90 to 100 discovery patients were randomly split 7:3 into training and test sets. Thyroid tissue and blood T-cell repertoires from about six Graves' hyperthyroidism patients were also compared in the study. Following sampling, methimazole starting at 30 mg daily was given to hyperthyroidism patients, and high-dose intravenous methylprednisolone was given to ophthalmopathy patients. Libraries were constructed in a second round of multiplex PCR, after which size selection and purification were performed. Libraries were sequenced paired-end with 100 bp reads on an Illumina HiSeq2000. SOAPnuke was used to process the raw data, removing reads that contained adapters or uncalled bases, had a mean Phred below 15, or lacked an exact match to the constant primer or identifier. COPE v1.2.5 was used to merge the high-quality paired reads, and each unique nucleotide sequence was defined as a clonotype. MiTCR v1.1 was used to align clonotypes to the IMGT TRBV, TRBD and TRBJ reference segments. The analysis was restricted to V-J combinations with a frequency above 0.0001, which together covered around 99% of the repertoires. The TCS score was defined as F50 (clonal expansion) divided by E x V (chaos), with BLOSUM62-based TCRdist calculated between CDR3 peptides within each V-J. Welch's t-statistics and random forest reduced roughly 540 V-J features to 13, which were used in a naive Bayes classifier (R e1071). Sample size was not statistically predetermined, and blinding of investigators to group allocation was not performed. TCR Vbeta CDR3 sequencing of fewer than 150 peripheral blood samples (roughly 43 ophthalmopathy, 75 hyperthyroidism and approximately 17 progressor patients) is reported in the paper.

The material was peripheral blood mononuclear cells (PBMCs), obtained at new diagnosis, from a patient treated with antithyroid drugs. This TCR was recovered from a woman aged 25 to 39 with Graves disease. Donor details come from another sample of the same person, matched by shared clones. The chain was built from TRBV6-1 and TRBJ2-7; 8 bases in the middle match TRBD1. The CDR3 corresponds to CASSMGQADNYERYF. The sequence in DNA is TGTGCCAGCAGCATGGGACAGGCGGATAACTACGAGCGGTACTTC.